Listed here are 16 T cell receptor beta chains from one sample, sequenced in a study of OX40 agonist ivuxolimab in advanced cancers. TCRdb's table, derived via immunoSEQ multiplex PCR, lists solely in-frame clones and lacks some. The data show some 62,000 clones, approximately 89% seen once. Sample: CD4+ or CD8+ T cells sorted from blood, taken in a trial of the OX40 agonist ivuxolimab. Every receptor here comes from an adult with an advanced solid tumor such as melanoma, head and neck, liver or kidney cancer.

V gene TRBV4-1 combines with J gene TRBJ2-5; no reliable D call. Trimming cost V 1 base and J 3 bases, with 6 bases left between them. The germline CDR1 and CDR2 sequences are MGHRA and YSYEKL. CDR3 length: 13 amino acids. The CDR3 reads CASSQAGEETQYF. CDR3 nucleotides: TGCGCCAGCAGCCAAGCTGGAGAAGAGACCCAGTACTTC.

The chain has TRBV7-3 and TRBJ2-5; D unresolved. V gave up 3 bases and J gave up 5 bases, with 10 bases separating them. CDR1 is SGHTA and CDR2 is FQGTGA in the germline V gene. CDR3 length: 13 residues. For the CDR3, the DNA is TGTGCCAGCAGCTTGGTCGACTCTGAGACCCAGTACTTC. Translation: CASSLVDSETQYF.

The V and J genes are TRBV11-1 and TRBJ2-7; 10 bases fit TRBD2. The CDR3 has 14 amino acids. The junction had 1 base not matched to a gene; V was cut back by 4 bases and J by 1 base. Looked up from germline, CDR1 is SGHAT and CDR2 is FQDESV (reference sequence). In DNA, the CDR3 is TGTGCCAGCAGCTCGACTAGCGGGTCCTACGAGCAGTACTTC. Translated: CASSSTSGSYEQYF.

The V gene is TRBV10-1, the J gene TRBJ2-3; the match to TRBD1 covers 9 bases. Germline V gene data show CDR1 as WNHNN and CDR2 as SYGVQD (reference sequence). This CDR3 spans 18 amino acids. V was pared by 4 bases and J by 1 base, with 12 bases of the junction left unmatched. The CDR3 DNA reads TGCGCCAGCAGTGTTAAGGGACAGGGCACATCAGGCACAGATACGCAGTATTTT. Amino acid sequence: CASSVKGQGTSGTDTQYF.

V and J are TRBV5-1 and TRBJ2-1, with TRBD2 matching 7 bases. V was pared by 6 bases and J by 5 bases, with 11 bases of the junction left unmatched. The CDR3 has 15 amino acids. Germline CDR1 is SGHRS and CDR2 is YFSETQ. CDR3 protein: CASNEGAGMNNEQFF. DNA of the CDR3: TGCGCCAGCAACGAGGGAGCGGGAATGAACAATGAGCAGTTCTTC.

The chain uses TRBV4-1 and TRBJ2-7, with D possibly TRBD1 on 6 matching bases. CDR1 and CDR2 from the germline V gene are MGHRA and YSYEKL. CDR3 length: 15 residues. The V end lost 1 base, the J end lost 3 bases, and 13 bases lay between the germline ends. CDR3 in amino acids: CASSQVLQGNYEQYF. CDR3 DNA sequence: TGCGCCAGCAGCCAAGTTTTGCAGGGGAACTACGAGCAGTACTTC.

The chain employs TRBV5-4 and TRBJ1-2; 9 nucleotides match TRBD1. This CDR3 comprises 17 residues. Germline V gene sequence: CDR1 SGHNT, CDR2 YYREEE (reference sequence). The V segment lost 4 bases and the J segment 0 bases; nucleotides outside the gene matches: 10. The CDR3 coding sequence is TGTGCCAGCAGCCCCGGACAGGGGAATAGGGCTAACTATGGCTACACCTTC. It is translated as CASSPGQGNRANYGYTF.

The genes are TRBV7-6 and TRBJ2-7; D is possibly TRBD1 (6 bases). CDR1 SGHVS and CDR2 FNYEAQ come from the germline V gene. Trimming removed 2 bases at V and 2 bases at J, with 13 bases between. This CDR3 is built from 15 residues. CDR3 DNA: TGTGCCAGCAGCTTAAATGCAGGGGAGACCTACGAGCAGTACTTC. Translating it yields CASSLNAGETYEQYF. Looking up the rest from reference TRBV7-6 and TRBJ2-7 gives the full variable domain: GAGVSQSPRYKVTKRGQDVALRCDPISGHVSLYWYRQALGQGPEFLTYFNYEAQQDKSGLPNDRFSAERPEGSISTLTIQRTEQRDSAMYRCASSLNAGETYEQYFGPGTRLTVT.

CDR3 in amino acids: CASSILTGSGNTIYF. In DNA, the CDR3 is TGTGCCAGTAGTATCCTCACAGGGTCTGGAAACACCATATATTTT. The genes are TRBV19 and TRBJ1-3, with a weak D call TRBD1 (6 bases). V lost 3 bases, J lost 1 base, and 10 bases lay in between. The CDR3 loop spans 15 amino acids. CDR1 is LNHDA, CDR2 SQIVND, per germline (reference sequence).

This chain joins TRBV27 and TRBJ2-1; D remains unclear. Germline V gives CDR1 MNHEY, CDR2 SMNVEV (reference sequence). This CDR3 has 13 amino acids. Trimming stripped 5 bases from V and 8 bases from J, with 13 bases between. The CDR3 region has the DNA TGTGCCAGCAGTCCCCTCCCCGCGGATGAGCAGTTCTTC. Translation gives CASSPLPADEQFF.

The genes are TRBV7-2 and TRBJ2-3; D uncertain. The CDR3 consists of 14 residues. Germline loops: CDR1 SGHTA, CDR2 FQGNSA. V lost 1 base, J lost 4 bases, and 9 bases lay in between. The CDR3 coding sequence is TGTGCCAGCAGCTTAGTGTCTGTGGCAGATACGCAGTATTTT. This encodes CASSLVSVADTQYF.

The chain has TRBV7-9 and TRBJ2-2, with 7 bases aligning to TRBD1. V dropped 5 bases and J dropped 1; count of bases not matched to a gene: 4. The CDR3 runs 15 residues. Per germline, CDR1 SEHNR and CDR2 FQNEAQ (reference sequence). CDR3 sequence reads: CASSPWDRNTGELFF. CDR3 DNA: TGTGCCAGCAGCCCTTGGGACAGGAACACCGGGGAGCTGTTTTTT.

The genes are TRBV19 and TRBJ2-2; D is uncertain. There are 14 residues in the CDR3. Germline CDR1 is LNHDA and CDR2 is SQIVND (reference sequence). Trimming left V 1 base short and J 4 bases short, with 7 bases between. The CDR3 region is CASSIGPTTGELFF. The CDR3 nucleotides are TGTGCCAGTAGTATAGGTCCGACCACCGGGGAGCTGTTTTTT. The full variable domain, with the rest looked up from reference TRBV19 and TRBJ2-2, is DGGITQSPKYLFRKEGQNVTLSCEQNLNHDAMYWYRQDPGQGLRLIYYSQIVNDFQKGDIAEGYSVSREKKESFPLTVTSAQKNPTAFYLCASSIGPTTGELFFGEGSRLTVL.

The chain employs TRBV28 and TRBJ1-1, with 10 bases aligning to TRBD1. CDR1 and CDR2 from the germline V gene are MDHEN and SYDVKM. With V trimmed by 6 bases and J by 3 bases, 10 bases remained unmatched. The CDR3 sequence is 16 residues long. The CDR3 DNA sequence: TGTGCCAGCAGGAATATTGGGACAGGGGTGGACACTGAAGCTTTCTTT. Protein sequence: CASRNIGTGVDTEAFF.

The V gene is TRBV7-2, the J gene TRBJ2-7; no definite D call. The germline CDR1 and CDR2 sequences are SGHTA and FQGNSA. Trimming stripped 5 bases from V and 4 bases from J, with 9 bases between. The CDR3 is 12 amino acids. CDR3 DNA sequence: TGTGCCAGCAGCCGTACCGGTTACGAGCAGTACTTC. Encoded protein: CASSRTGYEQYF.

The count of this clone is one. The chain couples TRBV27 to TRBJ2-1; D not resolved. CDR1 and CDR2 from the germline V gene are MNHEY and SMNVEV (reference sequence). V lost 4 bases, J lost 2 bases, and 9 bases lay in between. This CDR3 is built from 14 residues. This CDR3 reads CASSSTTTYNEQFF. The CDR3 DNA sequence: TGTGCCAGCAGTTCGACCACAACCTACAATGAGCAGTTCTTC.